These 9 T cell receptor beta chains originate from one sample sequenced in a study of EBV T-cell therapy then PD-1 blockade in nasopharyngeal carcinoma. Repertoires were generated with immunoSEQ multiplex PCR, while TCRdb's copy carries only in-frame clones and drops some. Of 20,000 or so clones listed, roughly 80% are singletons. Their antigen targets remain unknown. The time point here: 266 days after commencement of treatment, after nivolumab therapy. Stated treatment: AdE1-LMPpoly-expanded autologous EBV-specific T-cell therapy followed by anti-PD-1 nivolumab. The sample consisted of CD8+ T cells from blood, taken between days 200 and 300 from a patient whose treatment included autologous EBV-specific T cells and nivolumab. The receptors shown here come from a man aged 35-49 years with nasopharyngeal carcinoma.

V and J are TRBV6-4 and TRBJ2-3; no definite D call. The CDR3 sequence is 14 residues long. Germline V CDR1 and CDR2: MRHNA, SNTAGT. V was pared by 3 bases and J by 1 base, with 8 bases between. The CDR3 here is CASSEGGGTDTQYF. The CDR3 coding sequence is TGTGCCAGCAGTGAGGGTGGTGGCACAGATACGCAGTATTTT.

This clone was picked up a small number of times. V gene TRBV6-1 combines with J gene TRBJ1-4; no reliable D call. The CDR3 contains 12 residues. Trimming cost V 8 bases and J 4 bases, with 8 bases left between them. CDR1 is MNHNS and CDR2 is SASEGT in the germline V gene. As DNA, the CDR3 is TGTGCCAGCCGGGGAGATAATGAAAAACTGTTTTTT. Residues: CASRGDNEKLFF.

The V gene is TRBV12-3 or TRBV12-4, the J gene TRBJ1-5, with TRBD1 as a possible D gene (5 bases). The V gene lost 8 bases and the J gene lost 8 bases, with 7 bases spanning the gap. CDR3 length equals 10 residues. CDR3: CASGGEPQHF. The CDR3 DNA reads TGTGCCAGCGGGGGGGAGCCCCAGCATTTT.

This clone was detected only once. The rearrangement uses TRBV10-3 and TRBJ1-5; no firm D call. Germline loops: CDR1 ENHRY, CDR2 SYGVKD. Trimming stripped 0 bases from V and 0 bases from J, with 6 bases between. The length of the CDR3 is 15 residues. The CDR3: CAISESVTSNQPQHF. The CDR3 DNA follows: TGTGCCATCAGTGAGTCTGTGACTAGCAATCAGCCCCAGCATTTT.

This clone was found a few times. The V call is TRBV15, the J call TRBJ2-3, with a possible D match to TRBD2 (6 bases). Per germline, CDR1 LNHNV and CDR2 YYDKDF (reference sequence). The V and J ends lost 1 base and 4 bases respectively, with 12 bases between them. The length of the CDR3 is 15 residues. In DNA form, the CDR3 reads TGTGCCACCAGCAGAGCCGCGGAGGGGTCAGATACGCAGTATTTT. Translation: CATSRAAEGSDTQYF. Drawing the rest from reference TRBV15 and TRBJ2-3, the complete variable domain is DAMVIQNPRYQVTQFGKPVTLSCSQTLNHNVMYWYQQKSSQAPKLLFHYYDKDFNNEADTPDNFQSRRPNTSFCFLDIRSPGLGDTAMYLCATSRAAEGSDTQYFGPGTRLTVL.

This clone is categorized as medium-sized. Other DNA sequences in the sample encode the same CDR3. The rearrangement links TRBV2 to TRBJ1-1, with unresolved D. This CDR3 has 10 residues. Germline V gene sequence: CDR1 SNHLY, CDR2 FYNNEI. V lost 4 bases and J lost 7, with 4 bases in between. The CDR3 sequence is CASSVGEAFF. DNA of the CDR3: TGTGCCAGCAGTGTTGGTGAAGCTTTCTTT.

This chain connects TRBV21-1 to TRBJ2-3; the D call of TRBD2 is as the table states it, not checked on the DNA. TRBV21-1 is listed as a pseudogene. The CDR3 is 15 residues long. CDR3 nucleotides: TGTGCCAGCAGCAGTGTTCTCCTCTGCACAGATACGCAGTATTTT. Encoded protein: CASSSVLLCTDTQYF.

A single count supports this clone. V and J are TRBV9 and TRBJ1-3; possible D gene TRBD1, 5 bases. There are 16 residues in the CDR3. V was trimmed by 4 bases and J by 0 bases, leaving 14 bases between them. CDR1 and CDR2 from the germline V gene are SGDLS and YYNGEE. The CDR3 loop reads CASSPRGLLSGNTIYF. CDR3 sequence (DNA): TGTGCCAGCAGCCCGAGGGGACTGCTCTCTGGAAACACCATATATTTT. The full variable domain, its missing parts supplied by reference TRBV9 and TRBJ1-3, is DSGVTQTPKHLITATGQRVTLRCSPRSGDLSVYWYQQSLDQGLQFLIQYYNGEERAKGNILERFSAQQFPDLHSELNLSSLELGDSALYFCASSPRGLLSGNTIYFGEGSWLTVV.

Concerning this clone itself: A much larger clonotype is one base distant, so this may be a read error. The rearrangement joins TRBV2 to TRBJ1-1; D not resolved. V was cut by 5 bases and J by 1 base, with 5 bases left in between. Germline lookup yields CDR1 SNHLY and CDR2 FYNNEI. The CDR3 spans 12 residues. The CDR3 loop is CASSPGNTEAFF. The CDR3, as DNA: TGTGCCAGCAGTCCCGGGAACACTGAAGCTTTCTTT.